These 32 T cell receptor beta chains were sequenced from one sample in a study of Tregs in tolerant kidney transplant recipients. Libraries were prepared by immunoSEQ multiplex PCR; TCRdb keeps only in-frame clonotypes and omits some of them. Its listing shows about 48,000 clones. The sequencing used CD4+ T cells from blood, collected before the transplant. These receptors all stem from a human donor who received a combined kidney and bone marrow transplant.

A word on this clone: The CDR3 end falls 3 residues outside the read, so it is completed with the germline J gene. This chain uses TRBV7-2 with TRBJ2-1, with D hard to call. Trimming left V 4 bases short and J 8 bases short, with 18 bases between. Germline V gene sequence: CDR1 SGHTA, CDR2 FQGNSA. This CDR3 is built from 15 residues. The CDR3 spells CASSSSKTGTDEQFF. CDR3 bases read: TGTGCCAGCAGCTCGTCTAAAACCGGAACAGATGAG.

A remark on this clone: The read halts 3 residues ahead of the CDR3 end, with the missing end drawn from the germline J gene. V gene TRBV18 combines with J gene TRBJ2-2; a weak D match, TRBD1 (5 bases). The CDR3 sequence is 15 residues long. In germline, CDR1 is KGHSH, CDR2 LQKENI. V lost 4 bases and J 4 bases, leaving 13 bases between the germline ends. The part of the CDR3 DNA that was read is TGTGCCAGCTCACTGAAGGGGAAGGGCACCGGGGAG. Residues: CASSLKGKGTGE. The full CDR3 protein is CASSLKGKGTGELFF.

Partial CDR3 DNA: TGTGCCAGTAGCCCCGGGGGGACAGGGGAAAACTATGGC. The encoded protein is CASSPGGTGENYG. The entire CDR3 sequence reads CASSPGGTGENYGYTF. This chain connects TRBV19 to TRBJ1-2; TRBD1 aligns across 10 bases. The sequenced fragment ends 3 residues before the CDR3 boundary, so the rest is inferred from the germline J gene. Per the germline V gene, CDR1 is LNHDA and CDR2 is SQIVND (reference sequence). Trimming cost V 6 bases and J 2 bases; bases outside gene matches: 9. This CDR3 spans 16 amino acids.

To note about this clone: With the read ending 3 residues before the CDR3 end, the germline J gene is used to fill in that end. The gene calls are TRBV6-1 and TRBJ1-1; D gene unclear. The CDR3 loop spans 13 amino acids. Germline CDR1 is MNHNS and CDR2 is SASEGT. Trimming shortened V by 4 bases and J by 1 base, and 7 bases separated the two germline ends. CDR3 DNA (partial): TGTGCCAGCAGTGTCCGACAGAACACTGAA. Encoded protein: CASSVRQNTE. The full CDR3 is CASSVRQNTEAFF.

Concerning this clone itself: Read data end 3 residues before the CDR3 end; the end is taken from the germline J gene. The chain carries TRBV20-1 and TRBJ2-7, with TRBD1 matching over 9 bases. J was trimmed by 4 bases and V by 8 bases; bases with no gene match: 9. Germline V CDR1 and CDR2: DFQATT, SNEGSKA (reference sequence). This CDR3 contains 13 residues. The CDR3 region is CSTHRQGVYEQYF. The part of the CDR3 DNA that was read is TGCAGTACACACCGACAGGGGGTATACGAG.

CDR3 DNA, as far as it was read: TGTGCCAGCTCACCACCGACAGGGGTGAACACTGAA. Translated: CASSPPTGVNTE. The entire CDR3 sequence reads CASSPPTGVNTEAFF. V is TRBV18 and J is TRBJ1-1, with TRBD1 matching over 8 bases. The read ends 3 residues before the CDR3 terminus; that terminus is restored from the germline J gene. Germline V gene data show CDR1 as KGHSH and CDR2 as LQKENI. The CDR3 is 15 amino acids. Trimming cost V 0 bases and J 0 bases; bases outside gene matches: 0.

A word on this clone: The read falls 3 residues short of the CDR3 end, and the missing part is taken from the germline J gene. The gene calls are TRBV20-1 and TRBJ1-1; 11 nucleotides align to TRBD1. V was pared by 6 bases and J by 6 bases, with 15 bases of the junction left unmatched. This CDR3 has 16 amino acids. Germline CDR1 is DFQATT and CDR2 is SNEGSKA (reference sequence). CDR3 DNA (partial): TGCAGTGCCGTTTTGGGGGGACAGGGGGTTAGCGCTGAA. This gives the protein CSAVLGGQGVSAE. From start to end, the CDR3 is CSAVLGGQGVSAEAFF.

In regard to this clone: The CDR3 end lies 3 residues beyond the end of the read and is filled in from the germline J gene. J is TRBJ2-5 and V is TRBV11-2; possibly TRBD1 for D (6 bases). Trimming took 10 bases from V and 0 from J, leaving 15 bases between them. The CDR3 loop spans 14 amino acids. Germline CDR1 reads SGHAT; CDR2 reads FQNNGV. CDR3 DNA (partial): TGTGCCACCTGGACAGAACAGTACCAAGAGACC. Translation: CATWTEQYQET. The CDR3 as a whole reads CATWTEQYQETQYF. Full variable domain (missing parts from reference TRBV11-2 and TRBJ2-5): EAGVAQSPRYKIIEKRQSVAFWCNPISGHATLYWYQQILGQGPKLLIQFQNNGVVDDSQLPKDRFSAERLKGVDSTLKIQPAKLEDSAVYLCATWTEQYQETQYFGPGTRLLVL.

For this clone: The read is 3 residues too short to cover the CDR3 end, so that end is filled in from the germline J gene. This chain connects TRBV11-1 to TRBJ2-7, with 9 bases that match TRBD1. The CDR3 is 14 residues long. V shed 5 bases, J shed 3 bases, and the junction held 5 bases outside the gene matches. Germline assignment: CDR1 SGHAT and CDR2 FQDESV (reference sequence). The CDR3 sequence: CASSPWDRDYEQYF. The covered CDR3 bases are TGTGCCAGCAGCCCTTGGGACAGGGACTACGAG.

For this clone: The CDR3 end is not reached by the read, which stops 3 residues before it; the germline J gene fills it in. This sequence joins TRBV7-9 and TRBJ1-1; TRBD1 matches 7 bases. The germline CDR1 and CDR2 sequences are SEHNR and FQNEAQ (reference sequence). J was trimmed by 4 bases and V by 8 bases; bases with no gene match: 13. CDR3 size: 15 residues. The CDR3 reads CASVRGVGEGTEAFF. The CDR3 bases that were read are TGTGCCAGCGTCAGGGGGGTCGGGGAGGGCACTGAA.

Concerning this clone itself: The sequence runs out 3 residues before the end of the CDR3; the remainder is reconstructed from the germline J gene. V is TRBV10-3 and J is TRBJ2-3, with a possible D match to TRBD1 (6 bases). The V gene lost 8 bases and the J gene lost 0 bases, with 6 bases spanning the gap. The CDR3 is 12 amino acids. In germline, CDR1 is ENHRY, CDR2 SYGVKD. The CDR3 bases that were read are TGTGCCATCGGGACAAGCACAGATACG. Its protein product is CAIGTSTDT. The entire CDR3 is CAIGTSTDTQYF.

About this clone itself: Read coverage stops 3 residues before the CDR3 terminus; the germline J gene supplies the remainder. This chain links TRBV6-2 or TRBV6-3 with TRBJ2-3; tentative D call: TRBD1 (6 bases). Germline CDR1 and CDR2: MNHEY and SVGEGT. Trimming removed 10 bases at V and 2 bases at J, with 16 bases between. This CDR3 is 14 amino acids long. CDR3 protein: CATAGTFHTDTQYF. Partial CDR3 DNA: TGTGCCACAGCCGGGACATTCCACACAGATACG.

Comment on this clone: The read ends 3 residues early relative to the CDR3; the germline J gene fills the gap. The gene calls are TRBV19 and TRBJ2-2; D may be TRBD1 (7 bases). The CDR3 runs 14 residues. V shed 7 bases and J shed 7 bases, with 16 bases lying between them. CDR1 and CDR2 from the germline V gene are LNHDA and SQIVND (reference sequence). CDR3 region: CASNQGGGGGELFF. The CDR3 DNA, read in part, is TGTGCCAGTAACCAGGGGGGAGGAGGCGGGGAG.

The covered CDR3 bases are TGTGCCAGCAGTTCCGGGCAGGGTTGGGCCTCCTACGAG. Translated, it gives CASSSGQGWASYE. The whole CDR3 reads CASSSGQGWASYEQYF. The chain is built from TRBV2 and TRBJ2-7, with D perhaps matching TRBD1 (5 bases). The read ends 3 residues shy of where the CDR3 ends; the end is completed using the germline J gene. Looked up from germline, CDR1 is SNHLY and CDR2 is FYNNEI. The germline V and J ends were trimmed by 5 bases and 0 bases, with 17 bases remaining between them. This CDR3 region has 16 residues.

To note about this clone: Coverage ceases 3 residues before the CDR3 finishes, and the germline J gene fills in the end. This rearrangement joins TRBV19 to TRBJ2-1, with 11 bases identical to TRBD2. With 6 bases clipped from V and 9 bases from J, the junction kept 4 bases outside the gene matches. The CDR3 sequence is 13 residues long. Germline CDR1 reads LNHDA; CDR2 reads SQIVND (reference sequence). CDR3 DNA, as far as it was read: TGTGCCAGTAGCCCGACTAGCGGGATTGAG. Translated, it gives CASSPTSGIE. The whole CDR3 is CASSPTSGIEQFF.

CDR3 protein: CASSRLAGGSYEQYF. Partial CDR3 DNA: TGTGCCAGCAGCAGACTAGCGGGAGGAAGCTACGAG. The V gene is TRBV7-2, the J gene TRBJ2-7, with 13 bases identical to TRBD2. The read ends 3 residues before the CDR3 terminus; that terminus is restored from the germline J gene. The V segment lost 5 bases and the J segment 3 bases; nucleotides outside the gene matches: 4. The CDR3 loop spans 15 amino acids. CDR1 is SGHTA, CDR2 FQGNSA, per germline. Together with reference TRBV7-2 and TRBJ2-7, the CDR3 gives the full variable domain: GAGVSQSPSNKVTEKGKDVELRCDPISGHTALYWYRQSLGQGLEFLIYFQGNSAPDKSGLPSDRFSAERTGGSVSTLTIQRTQQEDSAVYLCASSRLAGGSYEQYFGPGTRLTVT.

The CDR3 region is CASSPGGNTEAFF. CDR3 DNA, as far as it was read: TGCGCCAGCAGCCCCGGGGGGAACACTGAA. This sequence joins TRBV5-1 and TRBJ1-1; possible D gene TRBD1, 5 bases. From the germline J gene comes the end of the CDR3, since the read stops 3 residues before it. Germline V CDR1 and CDR2: SGHRS, YFSETQ. V gave up 4 bases and J gave up 1 base, with 8 bases separating them. CDR3 length: 13 residues.

Worth noting for this clone: Read data end 3 residues before the CDR3 end; the end is taken from the germline J gene. V and J are TRBV6-2 or TRBV6-3 and TRBJ2-7; 9 bases line up with TRBD1. This CDR3 is built from 16 residues. Germline V gives CDR1 MNHEY, CDR2 SVGEGT. Trimming at V came to 4 bases and at J to 6 bases, leaving 13 bases not matched to a gene. This CDR3 reads CASSSGTGIREGEQYF. CDR3 DNA, as far as it was read: TGTGCCAGCAGTTCCGGGACAGGGATAAGAGAGGGCGAG.

Points on this clone: The read gets to within 3 residues of the CDR3 end, and the germline J gene fills in the rest. The chain carries TRBV7-2 and TRBJ2-1, with 12 nucleotides matching TRBD2. Germline V gives CDR1 SGHTA, CDR2 FQGNSA. The V segment lost 4 bases and the J segment 3 bases; nucleotides outside the gene matches: 1. This CDR3 is built from 15 residues. The CDR3 DNA, read in part, is TGTGCCAGCAGCTGGACTAGCGGGGACTACAATGAG. It codes for CASSWTSGDYNE. The entire CDR3 protein is CASSWTSGDYNEQFF.

As for this clone: The read finishes 3 residues shy of the CDR3 end, and the germline J gene is used to complete it. The chain has TRBV20-1 and TRBJ2-2; TRBD1 matches 8 bases. Germline assignment: CDR1 DFQATT and CDR2 SNEGSKA (reference sequence). The CDR3 has 17 residues. Trimming removed 6 bases from V and 1 base from J; junction bases left unmatched: 13. Partial CDR3 DNA: TGCAGTGCCAAACCAGCAGGGGGCGGAGGGAACACCGGGGAG. Translation gives CSAKPAGGGGNTGE. The full-length CDR3 reads as CSAKPAGGGGNTGELFF.

Turning to this clone: The read ends 3 residues early relative to the CDR3; the germline J gene fills the gap. The J gene is TRBJ2-7, the V gene TRBV19; 9 positions agree with TRBD1. Trimming cost V 7 bases and J 0 bases; bases outside gene matches: 1. Germline lookup yields CDR1 LNHDA and CDR2 SQIVND (reference sequence). CDR3 length: 13 amino acids. The CDR3 protein is CASMGQGSYEQYF. The CDR3 bases that were read are TGTGCCAGTATGGGACAGGGCTCCTACGAG.

Remarks on this clone: The read comes to an end 3 residues before the CDR3 does, leaving the germline J gene to fill in the end. The V and J genes are TRBV6-1 and TRBJ2-5, with D possibly matching TRBD2 (5 bases). The ends were cut back, 4 bases at V and 1 base at J, with 7 bases in the middle. CDR1 MNHNS and CDR2 SASEGT come from the germline V gene. This CDR3 is built from 13 residues. The sequenced CDR3 bases are TGTGCCAGCAGTGGAGGGTTCCAAGAGACC. This codes for CASSGGFQET. The whole CDR3 protein reads CASSGGFQETQYF.

The covered CDR3 bases are TGCAGTGCTAGAGATAATAGCCCAAGCACAGATACG. Residues: CSARDNSPSTDT. The whole CDR3 region reads CSARDNSPSTDTQYF. The J gene is TRBJ2-3, the V gene TRBV20-1; no firm D call. The read terminates 3 residues before the CDR3 end, so the remaining end is supplied by the germline J gene. CDR3 length: 15 amino acids. The V end lost 0 bases, the J end lost 0 bases, and 10 bases lay between the germline ends. Germline V CDR1 and CDR2: DFQATT, SNEGSKA (reference sequence).

On this clone: The CDR3 end lies 3 residues beyond the end of the read and is filled in from the germline J gene. This sequence joins TRBV30 and TRBJ1-1; 10 positions match TRBD1. This CDR3 is built from 14 residues. Trimming at V came to 5 bases and at J to 2 bases, leaving 5 bases not matched to a gene. The germline CDR1 and CDR2 sequences are GTSNPN and SVGIG (reference sequence). Partial CDR3 DNA: TGTGCCTGGTCCAGACAGGGGGCTAACACTGAA. This gives the protein CAWSRQGANTE. The whole CDR3 protein is CAWSRQGANTEAFF.

The CDR3 spells CASSFGEGYEQYF. CDR3 bases read: TGTGCCAGCAGCTTCGGGGAGGGATACGAG. V usage is TRBV7-2 and J usage is TRBJ2-7; 7 nucleotides match TRBD2. The missing CDR3 end, 3 residues past where the read stops, is filled in from the germline J gene. The CDR3 is 13 residues long. With V trimmed by 3 bases and J by 4 bases, 3 bases remained unmatched. CDR1 is SGHTA and CDR2 is FQGNSA in the germline V gene.

Comment on this clone: Other DNA sequences in this sample translate to the same CDR3. CDR3 DNA, as far as it was read: TGTGCCAGCAGCCTGGGACAGCATAATTCACCC. This translates into CASSLGQHNSP. The CDR3 in its entirety is CASSLGQHNSPLHF. The chain uses TRBV7-2 and TRBJ1-6, with 7 nucleotides matching TRBD1. The read terminates 3 residues before the CDR3 end, so the remaining end is supplied by the germline J gene. The CDR3 contains 14 residues. CDR1 and CDR2 from the germline V gene are SGHTA and FQGNSA. The ends lost 5 bases at V and 5 bases at J; junction bases unmatched: 3.

Worth noting for this clone: The read stops 3 residues short of the end of the CDR3; the missing end is completed from the germline J gene. J is TRBJ2-1 and V is TRBV5-1, with D possibly matching TRBD1 (6 bases). V gave up 3 bases and J gave up 5 bases, with 12 bases separating them. Germline CDR1 reads SGHRS; CDR2 reads YFSETQ. CDR3 length: 14 amino acids. CDR3 DNA (partial): TGCGCCAGCAGCTCGAGCCGGGACAACAATGAG. Residues: CASSSSRDNNE. The whole CDR3 is CASSSSRDNNEQFF.

Notes on this clone: The CDR3 goes on 3 residues after the read ends, and that part is filled in from the germline J gene. The chain recombines TRBV6-4 with TRBJ2-3; 13 positions match TRBD2. The CDR3 totals 16 residues. The junction had 5 bases not matched to a gene; V was cut back by 7 bases and J by 1 base. The germline V gene has CDR1 MRHNA and CDR2 SNTAGT. CDR3 bases read: TGTGCCAGCATCGGACTAGCGGGAGTGGGCACAGATACG. Protein product: CASIGLAGVGTDT. The whole CDR3 reads CASIGLAGVGTDTQYF.

Note on this clone: The observed sequence ends 3 residues before the CDR3 terminus, with the missing tail filled in from the germline J gene. The chain carries TRBV7-8 and TRBJ2-5, with D possibly TRBD2 on 5 matching bases. Trimming pared 3 bases from V and 5 bases from J, leaving 7 bases between. CDR1 SGHVS and CDR2 FQNEAQ come from the germline V gene. The CDR3 loop spans 12 amino acids. The DNA read from the CDR3 is TGTGCCAGCAGCTTCACGGGGGAGACC. It translates to CASSFTGET. In full, the CDR3 reads CASSFTGETQYF.

On this clone itself: The read ends 3 residues before the CDR3 terminus; that terminus is restored from the germline J gene. The V call is TRBV19, the J call TRBJ2-1; 9 nucleotides match TRBD2. The J segment lost 0 bases and the V segment lost 9 bases, leaving 15 bases of the junction unmatched. The CDR3 is 18 residues long. The V gene's germline CDR1 is LNHDA and CDR2 SQIVND (reference sequence). CDR3 DNA, as far as it was read: TGTGCCAGCCGATCGACAGGGCTAGCGGGGAGCTCCTACAATGAG. Translating gives CASRSTGLAGSSYNE. The whole CDR3 sequence reads CASRSTGLAGSSYNEQFF.

Remarks on this clone: The CDR3 end lies 3 residues beyond the end of the read and is filled in from the germline J gene. This rearrangement joins TRBV5-1 to TRBJ2-5; tentative D call: TRBD2 (5 bases). V gave up 3 bases and J gave up 1 base, with 13 bases separating them. This CDR3 spans 15 amino acids. CDR1 SGHRS and CDR2 YFSETQ come from the germline V gene. The part of the CDR3 DNA that was read is TGCGCCAGCAGCTCGGATCCTAGCAGCCAAGAGACC. This codes for CASSSDPSSQET. The whole CDR3 protein is CASSSDPSSQETQYF.

About this clone: The read comes to an end 3 residues before the CDR3 does, leaving the germline J gene to fill in the end. The rearrangement joins TRBV18 to TRBJ2-1; TRBD1 aligns across 8 bases. The V and J ends lost 4 bases and 3 bases, in that order; junction bases with no gene match: 8. This CDR3 is 16 amino acids long. Germline V gene sequence: CDR1 KGHSH, CDR2 LQKENI. The CDR3 protein is CASSLARGQDYNEQFF. The covered CDR3 bases are TGTGCCAGCTCACTAGCGCGGGGACAGGACTACAATGAG.